What follows is one TCR beta chain and its context. Its specificity is unknown. This CDR3 is built from 14 residues. V was shortened by 6 bases and J by 0 bases, with 11 bases between the two germline ends. CDR1 and CDR2 (germline): SGHVS, FQNEAQ. Clones were sequenced by immunoSEQ multiplex PCR, and TCRdb holds only the in-frame ones, with some missing. The sample lists about 55,000 clones; approximately 80% were seen once. The entry originates in a study of T cell responses to AZD1222 COVID-19 vaccine. Findings and limits, study-wide: Vaccine-related CD4 TCRs covered spike, predominating at 160-218 and 743-854. Increased Spike-specific TCR breadth and depth were observed after two AZD1222 doses. White British ancestry dominated among donors, who included more females, and clonal diversity was possibly underestimated. Repertoire sampling happened only post peak T cell response.

The source was peripheral blood, collected 28 days after the second AZD1222 dose. This clonotype was obtained from an adult who received the AZD1222 COVID-19 vaccine. V is TRBV7-8 and J is TRBJ1-1; D is possibly TRBD1 (6 bases). Written as DNA, the CDR3 is TGTGCCAGCAGTCGACAGGTTCTGAACACTGAAGCTTTCTTT. This gives the protein CASSRQVLNTEAFF.